This T cell receptor (beta chain) was profiled in a study of OX40 agonist ivuxolimab in advanced cancers. Regarding the complete study: Ivuxolimab, which targeted the costimulatory receptor OX40 (CD134), was an agonistic, fully human IgG2 monoclonal antibody. The purpose of peripheral TCRbeta sequencing was to test whether ivuxolimab changed TCR sequence diversity and led to clonal T-cell expansion. The monotherapy dose-escalation portion (N of about 52 patients) of the phase I ivuxolimab trial is reported in the paper. Among the roughly 50 dose-escalation patients, about 20 had hepatocellular carcinoma, approximately 15 melanoma, 9 renal cell carcinoma and 9 head and neck cancer. Three dose-escalation patients achieved partial responses, one with hepatocellular carcinoma and two with cutaneous melanoma. Intravenous ivuxolimab was administered to patients every 2 weeks at six dose levels: 0.01, 0.1, 0.3, 1.5, 3 and 10 mg/kg. Prior anti-PD-1, anti-PD-L1 or anti-CTLA-4 therapy was permitted, and checkpoint inhibitors had been received by around 40% of dose-escalation patients. In the dose-escalation cohort, around four fifths of patients were male, and the mean age was around 60 years with a range of about 20 to 80. Paper-wide results and their limitations: The antigen specificity of the peripheral T cells that underwent clonal expansion was not determined. On average, CD8+ T cells showed more expanded clones than CD4+ T cells after ivuxolimab. In the 0.1-3.0 mg/kg groups, partial responders were among the patients with the lowest normalized peripheral clonal expansion, particularly in CD8+ T cells. Low levels of normalized T-cell clonal expansion were also shown by some nonresponding patients. At doses of 0.1 to 3.0 mg/kg, clonal expansion of both CD4+ and CD8+ T cells in blood was seen between baseline and week 6.

Genomic DNA was isolated from the sorted cells so that the TCRbeta CDR3 region could be sequenced. The immunoSEQ Assay was used for sequencing of TCRbeta CDR3 regions. TCRdb obtained this table from immuneACCESS and retained in-frame rearrangements with V and J assigned. These tables miss some clones; where compared with another copy, unresolved V genes account for less than half of the shortfall, and the remainder is unexplained. For this sample the table gives about 32,000 clones, of which roughly 76% were detected only once. The ten largest account for approximately 21% of the sample. About this clone itself: This receptor's antigen is unknown. No much larger clone is present one base from it, and per-base qualities are unavailable.

The trial excluded patients who had a history of autoimmune disease or who were on systemic immunosuppression. In every dose cohort, peripheral blood was drawn for TCR sequencing at baseline, cycle 4 day 1, and cycle 7 day 1. The samples were taken from a phase I, first-in-human, multicenter, open-label dose-escalation trial of ivuxolimab. Adults with locally advanced or metastatic melanoma, renal cell, hepatocellular, or head and neck squamous cell carcinoma were enrolled in the trial. Before TCR sequencing, CD4+ T cells and CD8+ T cells from peripheral blood were sorted into separate populations. This material consisted of CD4+ or CD8+ T cells sorted from blood, taken in a trial of the OX40 agonist ivuxolimab. The receptor was derived from an adult with an advanced solid tumor such as melanoma, head and neck, liver or kidney cancer.

The sequenced DNA: TGTGCCAGCAGTAGGACAGGGCCCGGCGAGCAGTACTTC. Its product reads: CASSRTGPGEQYF. The rearrangement joined TRBV7-9 to TRBJ2-7, and 8 junctional nucleotides match TRBD1. According to the germline V gene (reference sequence), CDR1 reads SEHNR and CDR2 reads FQNEAQ. Including cysteine and phenylalanine, the CDR3 has 13 amino acids. Only the CDR3 region is kept as DNA, spanning 39 bases read in frame from base 1. The V end gives up 6 bases and the J end 6 bases, leaving 7 bases in the junction not matched to a gene.